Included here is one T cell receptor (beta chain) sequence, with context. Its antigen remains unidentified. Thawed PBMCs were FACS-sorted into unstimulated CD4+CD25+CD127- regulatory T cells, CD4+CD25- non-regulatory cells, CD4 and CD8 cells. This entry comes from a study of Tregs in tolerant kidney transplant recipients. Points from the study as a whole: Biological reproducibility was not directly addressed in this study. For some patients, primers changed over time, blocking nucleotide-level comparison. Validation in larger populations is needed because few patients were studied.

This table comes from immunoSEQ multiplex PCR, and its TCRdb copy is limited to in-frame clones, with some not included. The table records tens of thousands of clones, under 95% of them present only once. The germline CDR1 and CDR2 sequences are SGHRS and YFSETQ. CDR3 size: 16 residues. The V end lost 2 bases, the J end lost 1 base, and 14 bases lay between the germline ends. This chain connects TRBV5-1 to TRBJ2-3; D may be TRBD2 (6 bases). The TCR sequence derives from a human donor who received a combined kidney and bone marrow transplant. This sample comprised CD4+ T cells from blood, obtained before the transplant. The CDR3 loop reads CASSFLLAARTDTQYF. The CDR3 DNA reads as TGCGCCAGCAGCTTCCTCTTAGCGGCCCGCACAGATACGCAGTATTTT.